This TCR beta chain was observed in a study of cytomegalovirus exposure and HLA in healthy donors. General study results and limits: It was only CMV serostatus that was available as immune exposure information. Judged likely to be a sequencing artifact was a cluster of highly shared sequence variants. A previous analysis found most TCR beta V segments productive roughly 87% or roughly 30% of the time.

This clone was counted only a few times. The antigen remains undetermined. The CDR3 sequence is 16 residues long. Germline CDR1 is GTSNPN and CDR2 is SVGIG (reference sequence). Losses at the gene ends were 3 bases for V and 2 bases for J; bases not matched to a gene: 10. PCR was performed using 60 Vbeta and 13 Jbeta primers. Some clones are missing from TCRdb's copy, which holds only in-frame ones; the method was immunoSEQ multiplex PCR. Here the sample spans approximately 97,000 clones, around 60% being singletons. This TCR was sampled from a human donor in good health. This chain joins TRBV30 and TRBJ1-2; 9 nucleotides match TRBD1. Sequencing was done on a sample of PBMCs. CDR3 sequence: CAWRFIWDRENYGYTF. CDR3 nucleotide sequence: TGTGCCTGGAGATTCATTTGGGACAGGGAAAACTATGGCTACACCTTC.